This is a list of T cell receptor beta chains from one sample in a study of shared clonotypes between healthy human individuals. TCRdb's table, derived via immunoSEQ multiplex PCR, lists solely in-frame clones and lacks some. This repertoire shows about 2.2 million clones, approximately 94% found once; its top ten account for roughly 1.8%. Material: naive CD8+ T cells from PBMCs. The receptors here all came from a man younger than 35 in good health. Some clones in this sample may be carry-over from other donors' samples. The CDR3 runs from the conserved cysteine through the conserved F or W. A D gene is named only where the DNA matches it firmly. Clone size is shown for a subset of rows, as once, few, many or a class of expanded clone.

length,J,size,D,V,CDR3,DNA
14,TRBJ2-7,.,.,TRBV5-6,CASSLGTDTYEQYF,TGTGCCAGCAGCTTGGGGACGGACACCTACGAGCAGTACTTC
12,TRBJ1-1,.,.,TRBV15,CATQEGEGEAFF,TGTGCCACCCAAGAAGGGGAGGGGGAAGCTTTCTTT
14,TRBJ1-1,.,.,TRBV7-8,CASSRAGVDTEAFF,TGTGCCAGCAGCCGGGCAGGGGTGGACACTGAAGCTTTCTTT
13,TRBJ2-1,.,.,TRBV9,CASSFPDGDDKFF,TGTGCCAGCAGCTTCCCGGACGGGGACGATAAGTTCTTC
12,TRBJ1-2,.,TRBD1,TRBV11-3,CASSHRGHGYTF,TGTGCCAGCAGCCACAGGGGGCATGGCTACACCTTC
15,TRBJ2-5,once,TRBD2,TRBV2,CASSVRLAGEETQYF,TGTGCCAGCAGTGTGAGGCTAGCGGGAGAAGAGACCCAGTACTTC
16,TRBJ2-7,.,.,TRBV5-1,CASSLSRASEYYEQYF,TGCGCCAGCAGCTTAAGTAGGGCTTCAGAGTACTACGAGCAGTACTTC
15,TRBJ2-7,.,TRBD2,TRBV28,CASSLYGSGRYEQYF,TGTGCCAGCAGTTTATACGGTAGCGGGAGGTACGAGCAGTACTTC
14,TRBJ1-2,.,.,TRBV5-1,CASSFGTLLYGYTF,TGCGCCAGCAGCTTCGGGACTCTACTCTATGGCTACACCTTC
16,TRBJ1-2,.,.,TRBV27,CASSPTAPPGHYGYTF,TGTGCCAGCAGTCCCACCGCGCCCCCGGGACATTATGGCTACACCTTC
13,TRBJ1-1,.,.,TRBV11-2,CASSLPLNTEAFF,TGTGCCAGCAGCTTACCTCTAAACACTGAAGCTTTCTTT
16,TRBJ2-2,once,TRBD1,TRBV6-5,CASSYSTGERTGELFF,TGTGCCAGCAGTTACTCGACAGGGGAAAGAACCGGGGAGCTGTTTTTT
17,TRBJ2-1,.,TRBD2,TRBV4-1,CASSQIIGLAVYNEQFF,TGCGCCAGCAGCCAAATCATAGGACTAGCGGTATACAATGAGCAGTTCTTC
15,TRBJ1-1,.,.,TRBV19,CASSLGRTQNTEAFF,TGTGCCAGTAGTCTGGGACGTACTCAGAACACTGAAGCTTTCTTT
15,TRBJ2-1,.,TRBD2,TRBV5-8,CASSVGTSGSNEQFF,TGTGCCAGCAGTGTTGGGACTAGCGGGAGCAATGAGCAGTTCTTC
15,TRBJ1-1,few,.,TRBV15,CATSRDMGSNTEAFF,TGTGCCACCAGCAGAGATATGGGGTCCAACACTGAAGCTTTCTTT
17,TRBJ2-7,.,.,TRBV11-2,CASSLSSRSAIPYEQYF,TGTGCCAGCAGCTTATCTTCGAGGTCCGCAATACCCTACGAGCAGTACTTC
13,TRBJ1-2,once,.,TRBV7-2,CASSSTRGYGYTF,TGTGCCAGCAGCTCGACCCGGGGCTATGGCTACACCTTC
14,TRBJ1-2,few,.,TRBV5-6,CASSLGQSNYGYTF,TGTGCCAGCAGCTTGGGACAGTCTAACTATGGCTACACCTTC
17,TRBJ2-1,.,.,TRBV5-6,CASSFLPLGAEKNEQFF,TGTGCCAGCAGCTTTCTTCCGCTTGGTGCGGAGAAAAATGAGCAGTTCTTC
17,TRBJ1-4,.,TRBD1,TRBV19,CASSPGTGKVANEKLFF,TGTGCCAGTAGCCCCGGGACAGGGAAAGTGGCTAATGAAAAACTGTTTTTT
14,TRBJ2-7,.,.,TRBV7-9,CASSFPSPSYEQYF,TGTGCCAGCAGCTTTCCTTCCCCCTCCTACGAGCAGTACTTC
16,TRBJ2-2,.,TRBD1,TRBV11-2,CASSHPTGIYTGELFF,TGTGCCAGCAGCCATCCGACAGGGATATACACCGGGGAGCTGTTTTTT
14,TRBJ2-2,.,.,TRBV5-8,CASSLQGNTGELFF,TGTGCCAGCAGCCTACAGGGGAACACCGGGGAGCTGTTTTTT
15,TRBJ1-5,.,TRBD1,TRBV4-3,CASSPDRYSNQPQHF,TGCGCCAGCAGCCCGGACAGGTATAGCAATCAGCCCCAGCATTTT
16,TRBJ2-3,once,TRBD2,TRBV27,CASSLRLAGRGDTQYF,TGTGCCAGCAGTTTACGACTAGCGGGTCGAGGAGATACGCAGTATTTT
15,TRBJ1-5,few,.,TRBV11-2,CASSPSGGRDQPQHF,TGTGCCAGCAGCCCATCGGGGGGTAGGGATCAGCCCCAGCATTTT
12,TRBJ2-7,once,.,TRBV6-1,CASGFSSYEQYF,TGTGCCAGCGGGTTCAGCTCCTACGAGCAGTACTTC
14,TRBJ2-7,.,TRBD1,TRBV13,CASSQDRTFYEQYF,TGTGCCAGCAGCCAGGACAGGACTTTCTACGAGCAGTACTTC
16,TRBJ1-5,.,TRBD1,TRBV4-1,CASSQVGRGKDQPQHF,TGCGCCAGCAGCCAAGTGGGCAGGGGGAAGGATCAGCCCCAGCATTTT
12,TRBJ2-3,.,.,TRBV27,CASSHLTDTQYF,TGTGCCAGCAGCCATCTCACAGATACGCAGTATTTT
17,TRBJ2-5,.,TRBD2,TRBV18,CASSPTHLAGTQETQYF,TGTGCCAGCTCACCAACCCATTTAGCGGGAACACAAGAGACCCAGTACTTC
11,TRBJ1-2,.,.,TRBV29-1,CSVDSYGSYTF,TGCAGCGTTGATTCGTACGGAAGCTACACCTTC
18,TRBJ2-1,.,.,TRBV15,CATSPFPHKPSSYNEQFF,TGTGCCACCAGCCCGTTTCCCCATAAGCCGAGCTCCTACAATGAGCAGTTCTTC
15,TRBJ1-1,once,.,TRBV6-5,CASSYTNTGGKDAFF,TGTGCCAGCAGTTACACCAACACAGGAGGCAAAGACGCTTTCTTT
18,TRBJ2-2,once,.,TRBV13,CASSFLQARPPGTGELFF,TGTGCCAGCAGCTTTTTACAGGCACGACCGCCGGGCACCGGGGAGCTGTTTTTT
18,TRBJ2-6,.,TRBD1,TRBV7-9,CASSDRDRAYSGANVLTF,TGTGCCAGCAGCGACCGGGACAGGGCATACTCTGGGGCCAACGTCCTGACTTTC
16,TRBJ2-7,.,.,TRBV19,CASSIFGSGADYEQYF,TGTGCCAGTAGTATATTTGGATCTGGGGCGGATTACGAGCAGTACTTC
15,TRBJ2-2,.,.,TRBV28,CASSLLTEGAGELFF,TGTGCCAGCAGCCTTTTGACAGAGGGCGCCGGGGAGCTGTTTTTT
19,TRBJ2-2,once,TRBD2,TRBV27,CASSPRGSSGSFVTGELFF,TGTGCCAGCAGTCCCCGGGGGTCTAGCGGGAGTTTCGTCACCGGGGAGCTGTTTTTT
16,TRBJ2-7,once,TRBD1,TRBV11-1,CASSIYRTGGAYEQYF,TGTGCCAGCAGCATATACAGGACAGGGGGCGCCTACGAGCAGTACTTC
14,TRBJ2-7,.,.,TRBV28,CASSLGTGFYEQYF,TGTGCCAGCAGTTTGGGGACGGGCTTCTACGAGCAGTACTTC
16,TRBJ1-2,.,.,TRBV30,CAWISVWQEINYGYTF,TGTGCCTGGATCTCTGTGTGGCAAGAAATCAACTATGGCTACACCTTC
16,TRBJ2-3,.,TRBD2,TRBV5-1,CASSGGTSSPTDTQYF,TGCGCCAGCAGCGGGGGGACTAGCTCGCCGACAGATACGCAGTATTTT
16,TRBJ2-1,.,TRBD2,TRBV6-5,CASSYSTSGSFHEQFF,TGTGCCAGCAGTTACTCGACTAGCGGGAGCTTTCATGAGCAGTTCTTC
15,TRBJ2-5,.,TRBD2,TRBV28,CASRGEREPQETQYF,TGTGCCAGCAGGGGCGAGCGGGAGCCACAAGAGACCCAGTACTTC
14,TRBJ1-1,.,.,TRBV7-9,CASSPAPSKTEAFF,TGTGCCAGCAGCCCCGCCCCGTCCAAGACTGAAGCTTTCTTT
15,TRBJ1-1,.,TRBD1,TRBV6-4,CASSDDGQGRTEAFF,TGTGCCAGCAGTGACGACGGACAGGGGAGGACTGAAGCTTTCTTT
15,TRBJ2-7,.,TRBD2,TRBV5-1,CASSLDLAGGSEQYF,TGCGCCAGCAGCTTGGATCTGGCGGGAGGTAGCGAGCAGTACTTC
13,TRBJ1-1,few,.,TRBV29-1,CSASGEVSTEAFF,TGCAGCGCGTCAGGGGAGGTGAGCACTGAAGCTTTCTTT
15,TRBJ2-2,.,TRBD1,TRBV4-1,CASSHRTGGTGELFF,TGCGCCAGCAGCCACCGGACAGGGGGAACCGGGGAGCTGTTTTTT
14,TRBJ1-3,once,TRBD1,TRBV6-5,CASSYIDRENTIYF,TGTGCCAGCAGTTACATCGACAGGGAAAACACCATATATTTT
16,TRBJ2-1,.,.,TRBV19,CASSPPLRQPYNEQFF,TGTGCCAGTAGTCCCCCCCTCAGACAGCCCTACAATGAGCAGTTCTTC
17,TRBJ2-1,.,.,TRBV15,CATSRDRPGVVGHEQFF,TGTGCCACCAGCAGAGATCGCCCAGGTGTGGTGGGGCATGAGCAGTTCTTC
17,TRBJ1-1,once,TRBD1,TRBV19,CASSAGQGPPGGTEAFF,TGTGCCAGTAGTGCGGGACAGGGGCCGCCGGGGGGGACTGAAGCTTTCTTT
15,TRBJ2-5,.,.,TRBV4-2,CASSQNAQGIETQYF,TGTGCCAGCAGCCAAAATGCACAGGGAATAGAGACCCAGTACTTC
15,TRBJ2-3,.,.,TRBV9,CASRTTGAGTDTQYF,TGTGCCAGCAGGACCACTGGGGCGGGAACAGATACGCAGTATTTT
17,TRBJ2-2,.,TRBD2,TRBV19,CASSRGLAGVTAGELFF,TGTGCCAGTAGTAGGGGACTAGCGGGAGTTACTGCCGGGGAGCTGTTTTTT
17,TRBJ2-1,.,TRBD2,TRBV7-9,CASSEGLAGSISNEQFF,TGTGCCAGCAGCGAGGGACTAGCGGGATCTATTTCCAATGAGCAGTTCTTC
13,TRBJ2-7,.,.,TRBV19,CASSIVPSYEQYF,TGTGCCAGTAGTATAGTCCCTTCCTACGAGCAGTACTTC